This is a list of T cell receptor beta chains from one sample in a study of blood T cell repertoires in COVID-19. Here immunoSEQ multiplex PCR was the method, and the copy in TCRdb shows in-frame clones only, minus some. The sample gives fewer than 14,000 clones, less than 90% of which show up once; approximately 11% is in the top ten. The specimen sequenced was peripheral blood. The receptors were gathered from a human donor in a cohort sampled during active COVID-19. Each CDR3 is given with its conserved first and last residue. A D gene is named only where the DNA matches it firmly. Rows may omit the clone size; those that give it use once, few, many or a size class.

clone_size | j_call | d_call | v_call | cdr3_nt | cdr3_aa
. | TRBJ1-3 | TRBD1 | TRBV10-2 | TGCGCCAGCTCTCCCAGGGCACAGGGGGTCCCTGGAAACACCATATATTTT | CASSPRAQGVPGNTIYF
. | TRBJ2-1 | TRBD2 | TRBV6-5 | TGTGCCAGCGGGGAGGCTAGCGGATACAATGAGCAGTTCTTC | CASGEASGYNEQFF
. | TRBJ2-7 | . | TRBV18 | TGTGCCAGCTCAAGAAACCGGGACAAATCCTACGAGCAGTACTTC | CASSRNRDKSYEQYF
. | TRBJ1-1 | TRBD1 | TRBV6-5 | TGTGCCAGCAGTTACACTGGACAGGGGGCTGAAGCTTTCTTT | CASSYTGQGAEAFF
. | TRBJ2-1 | TRBD2 | TRBV6-5 | TGTGCCAGCAGGGACTGGGGACTAGCCGACAATGAGCAGTTCTTC | CASRDWGLADNEQFF
. | TRBJ1-5 | . | TRBV6-2/TRBV6-3 | TGTGCCAGCAGTTACTTCGGAGGCAATCAGCCCCAGCATTTT | CASSYFGGNQPQHF
. | TRBJ2-2 | . | TRBV6-1 | TGTGCCAGCAGTGAACTAGCCACCGGGGAGCTGTTTTTT | CASSELATGELFF
. | TRBJ1-4 | TRBD1 | TRBV19 | TGTGCCAGTAGTTCCTCAGGGGGAGGTTCTGAAAAACTGTTTTTT | CASSSSGGGSEKLFF
. | TRBJ2-5 | TRBD1 | TRBV24-1 | TGTGCCACCAGTGATTCGACAGGGGCGCTCCAAGAGACCCAGTACTTC | CATSDSTGALQETQYF
. | TRBJ2-2 | . | TRBV5-5 | TGTGCCAGCAGCTTGGTTCTCCTGGGGGGCGGGGAGCTGTTTTTT | CASSLVLLGGGELFF
once | TRBJ1-4 | . | TRBV6-6 | TGTGCCAGCAGACATAATGAAAAACTGTTTTTT | CASRHNEKLFF
. | TRBJ2-4 | TRBD1 | TRBV24-1 | TGTGCCACCAGTGATCATCGACAGGGCGCGGGTCACGATCTAGCCAAAAACATTCAGTACTTC | CATSDHRQGAGHDLAKNIQYF
few | TRBJ1-5 | . | TRBV6-1 | TGTGCCAGCAGTGAATATGTGGGAGCCGCACTGAGCAATCAGCCCCAGCATTTT | CASSEYVGAALSNQPQHF
. | TRBJ1-5 | . | TRBV6-4 | TGTGCCAGCAGTCTAGACAGAAATCAGCCCCAGCATTTT | CASSLDRNQPQHF
. | TRBJ2-1 | . | TRBV27 | TGTGCCAGCAATCCATGGACTTTCAATGAGCAGTTCTTC | CASNPWTFNEQFF
. | TRBJ1-6 | . | TRBV6-5 | TGTGCCTCTACCGGTGGGCAGTATAATTCACCCCTCCACTTT | CASTGGQYNSPLHF
. | TRBJ2-2 | . | TRBV7-9 | TGTGCCAGCAGCTTAAGCACAGGGCGGGAGCTGTTTTTT | CASSLSTGRELFF
. | TRBJ2-3 | . | TRBV19 | TGTGCCAGTAGTATAGATCGAGGACTAAATACGCAGTATTTT | CASSIDRGLNTQYF
. | TRBJ2-5 | TRBD2 | TRBV3-1/TRBV3-2 | TGTGCCAGCAGCCAAGACCGGGCGGGAGGTGATTTAGAGACCCAGTACTTC | CASSQDRAGGDLETQYF
. | TRBJ2-7 | . | TRBV12-5 | TGTGCTAGTGGTTTTGGCGGGGTCAGCTCCTACGAGCAGTACTTC | CASGFGGVSSYEQYF
. | TRBJ2-2 | . | TRBV7-9 | TGTGCCAGCAGCTTAGTGGGGGCCGGGGCCGGGGAGCTGTTTTTT | CASSLVGAGAGELFF
. | TRBJ2-1 | TRBD2 | TRBV7-2 | TGTGCCAGCAGCTTACCCGGAGGGGCACTAGCGGGAGGGCACAATGAGCAGTTCTTC | CASSLPGGALAGGHNEQFF
few | TRBJ2-7 | TRBD1 | TRBV25-1 | TGTGCCAGCAGTGGAAGGGGGCGGACCTACGAGCAGTACTTC | CASSGRGRTYEQYF
. | TRBJ1-2 | TRBD1 | TRBV14 | TGTGCCAGCAGCCCACACACAACTTCCACAGGGGGCAATGATGGCTACACCTTC | CASSPHTTSTGGNDGYTF
. | TRBJ1-3 | . | TRBV5-1 | TGCGCCAGCAGCTTTTCGGGGATGGGGGGAAACACCATATATTTT | CASSFSGMGGNTIYF
. | TRBJ1-2 | TRBD1 | TRBV2 | TGTGCCAGCAGTGCCCCAACAGGGGGCGGCGGCTATGGCTACACCTTC | CASSAPTGGGGYGYTF
. | TRBJ1-5 | . | TRBV6-5 | TGTGCCAGGGACATATTATGGTCCCAGCATTTT | CARDILWSQHF
few | TRBJ2-2 | TRBD2 | TRBV5-4 | TGTGCCAGCAGCTTGTTTGTTAGCGGGAGGGCCCCCGGGGAGCTGTTTTTT | CASSLFVSGRAPGELFF
. | TRBJ1-1 | TRBD1 | TRBV29-1 | TGCAGCGTTGATACAGGGGCGAACACTGAAGCTTTCTTT | CSVDTGANTEAFF
medium-sized | TRBJ1-1 | TRBD1 | TRBV27 | TGTGCCAGCAGCTTTAATTTAGACAGGGATGAAGCTTTCTTT | CASSFNLDRDEAFF
once | TRBJ2-3 | TRBD2 | TRBV29-1 | TGCAGCGTTGAGGTGGCGGGAGGGCCCGTAGATACGCAGTATTTT | CSVEVAGGPVDTQYF
. | TRBJ1-4 | . | TRBV5-5 | TGTGCCAGCCATGACAGTCTCAATGAAAAACTGTTTTTT | CASHDSLNEKLFF
once | TRBJ1-2 | TRBD1 | TRBV2 | TGTGCCAGCAGTCCCCCGGGACAGGGGTCCTATGGCTACACCTTC | CASSPPGQGSYGYTF
once | TRBJ2-5 | TRBD2 | TRBV7-8 | TGTGCCAGCAGCCCACCGGGACTAGCGGGTTTAGAGACCCAGTACTTC | CASSPPGLAGLETQYF
. | TRBJ2-7 | TRBD2 | TRBV27 | TGTGCCAGCAGGTTGAAGACTAGCGGGAGCTACGAGCAGTACTTC | CASRLKTSGSYEQYF
. | TRBJ2-1 | TRBD1 | TRBV3-1/TRBV3-2 | TGTGCCAGCAGCCCAGGGCAGGGGGTTGCTGGGGATGAGCAGTTCTTC | CASSPGQGVAGDEQFF
. | TRBJ2-3 | . | TRBV23-1 | TGCGCCAGCAGTCATCAGCGGTACCCAGATACGCAGTATTTT | CASSHQRYPDTQYF
. | TRBJ2-7 | . | TRBV10-1 | TGCGCCAGCAGTGAAGATGGGGCGCGCCACGAGCAGTACTTC | CASSEDGARHEQYF
. | TRBJ2-3 | . | TRBV19 | TGTGCCAGTAGTAGGAGGAGTGTGGGGGGTACAGATACGCAGTATTTT | CASSRRSVGGTDTQYF
. | TRBJ2-6 | . | TRBV5-4 | TGTGCCAGCAGCTTGGCAGGGGCGGCCGGGGCCAACGTCCTGACTTTC | CASSLAGAAGANVLTF
. | TRBJ2-4 | . | TRBV19 | TGTGCCAGTAGCCCCGGACATATGGGGAACATTCAGTACTTC | CASSPGHMGNIQYF
. | TRBJ2-3 | . | TRBV28 | TGTGCCAGCAGGACCTACGGGACTTCAGTTTTGGGCACAGATACGCAGTATTTT | CASRTYGTSVLGTDTQYF
. | TRBJ2-5 | . | TRBV28 | TGTGCCAGCAGTCCGAATTGGGGGCGGGAGACCCAGTACTTC | CASSPNWGRETQYF
. | TRBJ2-3 | TRBD2 | TRBV7-9 | TGTGCCAGCAGCCCCCTAGCGGGCACAGATACGCAGTATTTT | CASSPLAGTDTQYF
. | TRBJ2-3 | TRBD2 | TRBV2 | TGTGCCAGCACTGGGACTAGCGGACCGCCGGATACGCAGTATTTT | CASTGTSGPPDTQYF
. | TRBJ2-5 | . | TRBV7-3 | TGTGCCAGCAGCTTAAACCGGGGGTACCAAGAGACCCAGTACTTC | CASSLNRGYQETQYF